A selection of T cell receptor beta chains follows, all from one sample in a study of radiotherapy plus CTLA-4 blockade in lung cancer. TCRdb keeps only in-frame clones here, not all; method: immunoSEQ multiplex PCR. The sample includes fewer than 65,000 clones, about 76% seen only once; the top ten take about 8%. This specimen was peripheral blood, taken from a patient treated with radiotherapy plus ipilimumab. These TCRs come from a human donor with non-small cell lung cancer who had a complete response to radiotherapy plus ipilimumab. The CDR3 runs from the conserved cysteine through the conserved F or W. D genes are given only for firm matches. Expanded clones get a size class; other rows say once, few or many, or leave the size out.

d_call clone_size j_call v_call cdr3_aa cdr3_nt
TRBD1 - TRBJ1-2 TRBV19 CASSITGGLGYGYTF TGTGCCAGTAGTATTACAGGGGGGCTCGGGTATGGCTACACCTTC
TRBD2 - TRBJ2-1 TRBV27 CASTVGGPTNEQFF TGTGCCAGCACGGTGGGAGGGCCGACTAATGAGCAGTTCTTC
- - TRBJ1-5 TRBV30 CAWSSGRPGQPQHF TGTGCCTGGAGTTCAGGGAGGCCGGGGCAGCCCCAGCATTTT
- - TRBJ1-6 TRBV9 CASSVIAGNNSPLHF TGTGCCAGCAGCGTAATAGCCGGGAATAATTCACCCCTCCACTTT
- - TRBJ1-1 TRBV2 CASSEARGSSEAFF TGTGCCAGCAGTGAAGCGAGGGGGAGTAGTGAAGCTTTCTTT
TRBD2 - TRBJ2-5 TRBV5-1 CASSLFPGLESETQYF TGCGCCAGCAGCCTGTTCCCGGGACTAGAATCCGAGACCCAGTACTTC
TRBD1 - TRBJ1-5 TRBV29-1 CSVASMSGGDQPQHF TGCAGCGTTGCGTCGATGTCAGGGGGAGATCAGCCCCAGCATTTT
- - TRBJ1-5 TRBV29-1 CSVAGGGGQPQHF TGCAGCGTTGCTGGCGGGGGCGGACAGCCCCAGCATTTT
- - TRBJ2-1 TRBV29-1 CSVVGGGPGNEQFF TGCAGCGTTGTGGGCGGGGGCCCCGGGAATGAGCAGTTCTTC
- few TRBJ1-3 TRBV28 CASSEYGTSGNTIYF TGTGCCAGCAGTGAATATGGGACATCTGGAAACACCATATATTTT
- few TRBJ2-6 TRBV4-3 CASSHEMAAGPPSSGANVLTF TGCGCCAGCAGCCACGAAATGGCGGCGGGCCCACCCTCCTCTGGGGCCAACGTCCTGACTTTC
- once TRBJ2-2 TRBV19 CASSILRGELFF TGTGCCAGTAGTATTCTGCGTGGGGAGCTGTTTTTT
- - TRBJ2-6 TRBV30 CAWKKGSGANVLTF TGTGCCTGGAAGAAGGGGTCTGGGGCCAACGTCCTGACTTTC
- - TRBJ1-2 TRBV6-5 CASSRRPTGNYGYTF TGTGCCAGCAGCAGACGCCCGACGGGTAACTATGGCTACACCTTC
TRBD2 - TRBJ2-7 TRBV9 CASSARGVPYEQYF TGTGCCAGCAGCGCTCGGGGGGTTCCCTACGAGCAGTACTTC
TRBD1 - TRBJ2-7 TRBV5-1 CASSTGGSSYEQYF TGCGCCAGTTCGACAGGGGGCAGCTCCTACGAGCAGTACTTC
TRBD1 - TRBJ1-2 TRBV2 CASRDQGAPGGYTF TGTGCCAGCAGAGATCAGGGGGCGCCGGGGGGCTACACCTTC
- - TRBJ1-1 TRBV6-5 CASRQQGFAAFF TGTGCCAGCAGACAACAGGGCTTTGCGGCTTTCTTT
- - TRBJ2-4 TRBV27 CASWWPGGKQYF TGTGCCAGCTGGTGGCCGGGGGGCAAACAGTACTTC
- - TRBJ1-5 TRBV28 CASSSRGRMVQPQHF TGTGCCAGCAGTTCTAGGGGCCGAATGGTCCAGCCCCAGCATTTT
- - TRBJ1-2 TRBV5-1 CASAPGGNYGYTF TGCGCCAGCGCCCCCGGGGGGAACTATGGCTACACCTTC
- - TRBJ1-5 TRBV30 CAWSIRWQGNQPQHF TGTGCCTGGAGTATTCGTTGGCAGGGTAATCAGCCCCAGCATTTT
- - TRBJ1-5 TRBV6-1 CASSEALRGQPQHF TGTGCCAGCAGTGAAGCGCTTCGAGGGCAGCCCCAGCATTTT
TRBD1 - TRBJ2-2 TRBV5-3 CARSEGQGHTGELFF TGTGCCAGAAGCGAGGGACAGGGGCACACCGGGGAGCTGTTTTTT
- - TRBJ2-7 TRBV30 CAWSPSNFEQYF TGTGCCTGGAGCCCTTCTAACTTCGAGCAGTACTTC
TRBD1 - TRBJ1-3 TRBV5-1 CASSPAGAGTGEGNTIYF TGCGCCAGCAGCCCCGCCGGAGCCGGGACAGGGGAAGGAAACACCATATATTTT
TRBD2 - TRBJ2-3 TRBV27 CASRLAGTDTQYF TGTGCCAGCAGACTAGCGGGCACAGATACGCAGTATTTT
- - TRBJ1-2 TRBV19 CASKVQGEYGYTF TGTGCCAGTAAGGTCCAGGGTGAATATGGCTACACCTTC
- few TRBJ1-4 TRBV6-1 CASNGVREKLFF TGTGCCAGCAACGGGGTGAGAGAAAAACTGTTTTTT